What follows are 23 T cell receptor beta chains derived from one specimen sequenced in a study of cytomegalovirus exposure and HLA in healthy donors. With 60 Vbeta and 13 Jbeta primers, the PCR was carried out. Repertoires were generated with immunoSEQ multiplex PCR, while TCRdb's copy carries only in-frame clones and drops some. The repertoire has roughly 120,000 clones, about 80% of them found once; the top ten carry 4.5% to 5%. The sample consisted of PBMCs. All receptors derive from a man aged 45 to 65 in good health and CMV-seropositive.

The chain recombines TRBV9 with TRBJ1-2; D might be TRBD1 (5 bases). Deletions cut 4 bases from V and 6 bases from J, with 16 bases between. This CDR3 has 14 amino acids. CDR1 is SGDLS and CDR2 is YYNGEE in the germline V gene. The CDR3 region is CASSPTRWGDGYTF. CDR3 in DNA: TGTGCCAGCAGCCCCACCAGATGGGGGGATGGCTACACCTTC.

The V and J genes are TRBV7-9 and TRBJ2-7, with D possibly matching TRBD2 (6 bases). V shed 0 bases and J shed 6 bases, with 9 bases lying between them. The CDR3 spans 13 residues. Germline V lookup: CDR1 SEHNR, CDR2 FQNEAQ (reference sequence). The CDR3 DNA reads TGTGCCAGCAGCTTAGCGCGGGGTGGCGAGCAGTACTTC. Amino acids: CASSLARGGEQYF.

The chain has TRBV5-1 and TRBJ2-7; the D is unclear. Germline-derived CDR1 and CDR2 are SGHRS and YFSETQ. V gave up 2 bases and J gave up 4 bases, with 10 bases separating them. This CDR3 comprises 13 residues. The CDR3 region is CASSFSTGYEQYF. DNA of the CDR3: TGCGCCAGCAGCTTTTCAACGGGTTACGAGCAGTACTTC.

J is TRBJ1-1 and V is TRBV7-3, with D hard to call. V lost 3 bases, J lost 4 bases, and 9 bases lay in between. The V gene's germline CDR1 is SGHTA and CDR2 FQGTGA. This CDR3 has 13 residues. The CDR3 is CASSFTGSTEAFF. The CDR3 DNA is TGTGCCAGCAGCTTCACGGGGAGCACTGAAGCTTTCTTT.

The chain links TRBV10-3 to TRBJ1-2; 10 nucleotides agree with TRBD1. V lost 3 bases, J lost 4 bases, and 8 bases stayed unmatched. The germline CDR1 and CDR2 sequences are ENHRY and SYGVKD. The CDR3 has 16 amino acids. The CDR3 coding sequence is TGTGCCATCAGTGACCCGGCGGGACAGGGGACCTATGGCTACACCTTC. Translated, it gives CAISDPAGQGTYGYTF.

With regard to this clone: At one boundary the junction diverges from the germline segment, which might be a read error. The chain links TRBV7-9 to TRBJ1-1; 9 nucleotides line up with TRBD1. The CDR3 runs 16 residues. In germline, CDR1 is SEHNR, CDR2 FQNEAQ (reference sequence). This CDR3 is CVSSLARDRVNTEAFF. CDR3 coding DNA: TGTGTCAGCAGCTTAGCCCGGGACAGGGTGAACACTGAAGCTTTCTTT.

V and J are TRBV9 and TRBJ2-1; D perhaps matches TRBD2 (5 bases). Trimming cost V 0 bases and J 2 bases, with 12 bases left between them. The CDR3 is 16 amino acids. CDR1 SGDLS and CDR2 YYNGEE come from the germline V gene. In DNA form, the CDR3 reads TGTGCCAGCAGCGTAGACGTGGGAGCCACCTACAATGAGCAGTTCTTC. Translated, it gives CASSVDVGATYNEQFF.

This clone appeared a few times. V usage is TRBV2 and J usage is TRBJ1-2, with D unresolved. Looked up from germline, CDR1 is SNHLY and CDR2 is FYNNEI. This CDR3 comprises 11 residues. Trimming took 6 bases from V and 8 from J, leaving 10 bases between them. CDR3 loop: CASSFEGGYTF. Here the CDR3 DNA reads TGTGCCAGCAGCTTTGAGGGAGGCTACACCTTC. The full variable domain, rest sourced from reference TRBV2 and TRBJ1-2, is EPEVTQTPSHQVTQMGQEVILRCVPISNHLYFYWYRQILGQKVEFLVSFYNNEISEKSEIFDDQFSVERPDGSNFTLKIRSTKLEDSAMYFCASSFEGGYTFGSGTRLTVV.

The CDR3 region is CASSREVTEAFF. The CDR3, as DNA: TGTGCCAGTAGTAGGGAGGTCACTGAAGCTTTCTTT. The rearrangement links TRBV19 to TRBJ1-1; D remains unclear. V dropped 4 bases and J dropped 4 bases, with 7 bases sitting between them. This CDR3 contains 12 residues. Germline CDR1 and CDR2: LNHDA and SQIVND (reference sequence).

This rearrangement joins TRBV7-8 to TRBJ2-7, with a tentative D call TRBD2 (5 bases). Germline values: CDR1 SGHVS, CDR2 FQNEAQ. CDR3 length: 14 residues. With 8 bases removed from V and 1 base from J, the gap between germline ends came to 15 bases. The CDR3 DNA follows: TGTGCCAGCGGCCCCCTCGGGGATTCCTACGAGCAGTACTTC. Translating gives CASGPLGDSYEQYF.

The chain carries TRBV27 and TRBJ2-7; possible D gene TRBD2, 5 bases. CDR1 and CDR2 from the germline V gene are MNHEY and SMNVEV (reference sequence). The CDR3 has 14 residues. V was trimmed by 5 bases and J by 3 bases, leaving 14 bases between them. CDR3 coding DNA: TGTGCCAGCAGTGATCGCCCGGGGTACTACGAGCAGTACTTC. Translating gives CASSDRPGYYEQYF.

This clone showed up just once. The chain employs TRBV6-5 and TRBJ2-3; 10 bases are shared with TRBD2. This CDR3 is 13 amino acids long. The junction had 7 bases not matched to a gene; V was cut back by 10 bases and J by 6 bases. Germline assignment: CDR1 MNHEY and CDR2 SVGAGI. The DNA for the CDR3 is TGTGCCACCGTAGCGGGAGGAACCGATACGCAGTATTTT. It specifies CATVAGGTDTQYF.

The rearrangement joins TRBV29-1 to TRBJ1-1, with 8 bases that match TRBD1. CDR1 and CDR2 from the germline V gene are SQVTM and ANQGSEA. The CDR3 consists of 13 residues. The V gene end was trimmed by 7 bases and the J gene end by 5 bases; junction bases not matched to a gene: 9. The CDR3 coding sequence is TGCAGCGCGGGCCAGGGGGCGTGGACTGAAGCTTTCTTT. Protein sequence: CSAGQGAWTEAFF.

The gene calls are TRBV6-5 and TRBJ2-2, with TRBD2 identical over 11 bases. The trim removed 4 bases at V and 4 bases at J, leaving 5 bases unmatched. This CDR3 spans 16 amino acids. Germline V gene sequence: CDR1 MNHEY, CDR2 SVGAGI. CDR3 DNA sequence: TGTGCCAGCAGTTTTAGCGGGGGGGCGGGCACCGGGGAGCTGTTTTTT. Translating it yields CASSFSGGAGTGELFF.

The V gene is TRBV10-3, the J gene TRBJ2-1; 9 positions agree with TRBD1. Germline lookup yields CDR1 ENHRY and CDR2 SYGVKD. The CDR3 consists of 15 residues. The V and J ends lost 1 base and 8 bases, in that order; junction bases with no gene match: 6. The CDR3 spells CAISEFDRGGDEQFF. The CDR3 region has the DNA TGTGCCATCAGTGAGTTTGACAGGGGGGGAGATGAGCAGTTCTTC.

This clone was picked up a small number of times. The V call is TRBV19, the J call TRBJ1-5; 11 bases map to TRBD1. Trimming removed 5 bases from V and 4 bases from J; junction bases left unmatched: 7. There are 16 residues in the CDR3. Germline assignment: CDR1 LNHDA and CDR2 SQIVND (reference sequence). The CDR3 DNA reads TGTGCCAGTAGTCTCCGAGGGACAGGGGGGAATCAGCCCCAGCATTTT. Its translation is CASSLRGTGGNQPQHF.

The V call is TRBV19, the J call TRBJ2-2, with 9 bases fitting TRBD1. Germline-derived CDR1 and CDR2 are LNHDA and SQIVND (reference sequence). CDR3 length equals 17 residues. With V trimmed by 4 bases and J by 5 bases, 11 bases remained unmatched. CDR3 amino acids: CASSSFGTGRSTGELFF. The CDR3 DNA follows: TGTGCCAGTAGTAGCTTCGGGACAGGGCGGAGTACCGGGGAGCTGTTTTTT.

The chain is built from TRBV9 and TRBJ1-4; D is ambiguous. The CDR3 is made up of 13 amino acids. Germline V gives CDR1 SGDLS, CDR2 YYNGEE. V was cut by 10 bases and J by 3 bases, with 13 bases left in between. The CDR3 loop is CAFPPGSNEKLFF. CDR3 DNA sequence: TGTGCCTTCCCTCCGGGTTCTAATGAAAAACTGTTTTTT.

This clone was counted a few times. The J gene is TRBJ2-7, the V gene TRBV5-1, with 7 bases identical to TRBD1. CDR1 is SGHRS, CDR2 YFSETQ, per germline. The CDR3 sequence is 16 residues long. Losses at the gene ends were 7 bases for V and 3 bases for J; bases not matched to a gene: 16. The CDR3 bases are TGCGCCAGCGCACCTCCACCCAGGGGGTCCGACTACGAGCAGTACTTC. Its translation is CASAPPPRGSDYEQYF.

V and J are TRBV5-8 and TRBJ1-1; D is unclear. Germline loops: CDR1 SGHTS, CDR2 YDEGEE. The CDR3 loop spans 14 amino acids. V was shortened by 0 bases and J by 5 bases, with 11 bases between the two germline ends. The CDR3: CASSLAGVRTEAFF. CDR3 DNA: TGTGCCAGCAGCTTGGCCGGGGTTCGAACTGAAGCTTTCTTT.

V usage is TRBV6-6 and J usage is TRBJ1-1; 7 bases fit TRBD1. The V segment lost 0 bases and the J segment 6 bases; nucleotides outside the gene matches: 10. This CDR3 is built from 16 residues. Germline values: CDR1 MNHNY, CDR2 SVGAGI (reference sequence). The CDR3 DNA follows: TGTGCCAGCAGTTACTCAGGGGGCGCGAGACTTCCTGAAGCTTTCTTT. Protein: CASSYSGGARLPEAFF.

This chain connects TRBV19 to TRBJ2-3; 8 bases are a match to TRBD2. The J segment lost 6 bases and the V segment lost 3 bases, leaving 8 bases of the junction unmatched. This CDR3 has 15 amino acids. Germline assignment: CDR1 LNHDA and CDR2 SQIVND (reference sequence). The CDR3: CASSMGTRKGDTQYF. The CDR3 nucleotides read TGTGCCAGTAGTATGGGGACTAGGAAGGGGGATACGCAGTATTTT.

This chain links TRBV5-4 with TRBJ2-3; 11 bases agree with TRBD2. The germline gives CDR1 SGHNT, CDR2 YYREEE (reference sequence). V lost 0 bases to trimming and J lost 0 bases; unmatched junction nucleotides: 0. The CDR3 contains 16 residues. The CDR3, as DNA: TGTGCCAGCAGCTTGGGACTAGCGGGAAGCACAGATACGCAGTATTTT. Translating it yields CASSLGLAGSTDTQYF.